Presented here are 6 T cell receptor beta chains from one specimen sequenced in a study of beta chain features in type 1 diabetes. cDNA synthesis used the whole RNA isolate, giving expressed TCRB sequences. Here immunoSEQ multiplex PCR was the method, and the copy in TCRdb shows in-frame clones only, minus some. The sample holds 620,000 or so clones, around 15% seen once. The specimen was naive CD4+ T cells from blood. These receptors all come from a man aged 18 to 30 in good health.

The CDR3 loop reads CASSVAPGLTNEKLFF. CDR3 coding DNA: TGTGCCAGCAGCGTAGCCCCAGGGTTAACTAATGAAAAACTGTTTTTT. The chain links TRBV9 to TRBJ1-4, with a weak D call TRBD1 (5 bases). Germline V lookup: CDR1 SGDLS, CDR2 YYNGEE. The V end was cut by 0 bases, the J end by 1 base, with 10 bases between. This CDR3 is 16 amino acids long. The full variable domain, completed using reference TRBV9 and TRBJ1-4, is DSGVTQTPKHLITATGQRVTLRCSPRSGDLSVYWYQQSLDQGLQFLIQYYNGEERAKGNILERFSAQQFPDLHSELNLSSLELGDSALYFCASSVAPGLTNEKLFFGSGTQLSVL.

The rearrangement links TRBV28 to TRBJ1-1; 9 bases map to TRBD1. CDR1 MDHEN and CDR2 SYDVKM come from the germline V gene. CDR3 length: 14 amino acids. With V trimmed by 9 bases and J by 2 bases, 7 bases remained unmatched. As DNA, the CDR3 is TGTGCCAGAACATCGGGACAGGGCAACACTGAAGCTTTCTTT. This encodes CARTSGQGNTEAFF.

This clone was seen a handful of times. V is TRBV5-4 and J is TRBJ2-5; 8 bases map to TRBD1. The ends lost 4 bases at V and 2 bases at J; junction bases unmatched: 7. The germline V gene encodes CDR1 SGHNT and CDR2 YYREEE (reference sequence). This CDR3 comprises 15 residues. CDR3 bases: TGTGCCAGCAGCCGGGGGACAGGATTTCAAGAGACCCAGTACTTC. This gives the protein CASSRGTGFQETQYF.

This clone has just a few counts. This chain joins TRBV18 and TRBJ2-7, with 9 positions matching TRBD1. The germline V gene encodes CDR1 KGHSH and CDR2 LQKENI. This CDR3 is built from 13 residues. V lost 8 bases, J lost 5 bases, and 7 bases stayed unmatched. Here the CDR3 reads CASTSGTGNEQYF. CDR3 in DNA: TGTGCCAGCACTTCCGGGACAGGGAACGAGCAGTACTTC.

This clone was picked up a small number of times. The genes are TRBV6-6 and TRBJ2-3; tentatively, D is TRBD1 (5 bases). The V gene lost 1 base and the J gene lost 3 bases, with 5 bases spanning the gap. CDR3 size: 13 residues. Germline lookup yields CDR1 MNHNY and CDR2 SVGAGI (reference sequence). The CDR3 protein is CASSYYRTDTQYF. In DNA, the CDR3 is TGTGCCAGCAGTTACTACAGGACAGATACGCAGTATTTT.

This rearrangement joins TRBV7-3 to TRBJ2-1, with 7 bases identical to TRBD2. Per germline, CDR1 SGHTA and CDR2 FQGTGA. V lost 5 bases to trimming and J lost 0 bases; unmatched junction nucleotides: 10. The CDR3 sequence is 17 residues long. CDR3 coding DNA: TGTGCCAGCAGCGGTCACCGGGGCGGGAGCTCCTACAATGAGCAGTTCTTC. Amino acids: CASSGHRGGSSYNEQFF.